One sample yielded the 2 T cell receptor beta chains listed below, sequenced in a study of response to subunit inactivated influenza vaccine. TCRdb passed the RT-PCR reads through MiXCR, listing each CDR3 protein once. The sample has more than 400,000 distinct CDR3 sequences; approximately 11% are singletons. This material consisted of PBMCs from blood, taken roughly 46 days after vaccination. These TCRs come from a man in his fifties or sixties who received an inactivated influenza vaccine.

The CDR3 nucleotides read TGTGCCAGCAGCCCCGGAGGGATCAACACCGGGGAGCTGTTTTTT. Translation: CASSPGGINTGELFF. The gene calls are TRBV9 and TRBJ2-2, with D possibly matching TRBD2 (6 bases). From germline, CDR1 is SGDLS and CDR2 YYNGEE. This CDR3 is 15 amino acids long. V lost 4 bases, J lost 2 bases, and 12 bases lay in between.

This chain joins TRBV6-2 or TRBV6-3 and TRBJ2-2, with D perhaps matching TRBD1 (5 bases). Germline CDR1 and CDR2: MNHEY and SVGEGT. Trimming removed 3 bases from V and 0 bases from J, with 14 bases in between. The CDR3 is 17 amino acids. This chain's CDR3 is CASSYSVPGPNTGELFF. CDR3 sequence (DNA): TGTGCCAGCAGTTATTCCGTCCCAGGGCCGAACACCGGGGAGCTGTTTTTT.